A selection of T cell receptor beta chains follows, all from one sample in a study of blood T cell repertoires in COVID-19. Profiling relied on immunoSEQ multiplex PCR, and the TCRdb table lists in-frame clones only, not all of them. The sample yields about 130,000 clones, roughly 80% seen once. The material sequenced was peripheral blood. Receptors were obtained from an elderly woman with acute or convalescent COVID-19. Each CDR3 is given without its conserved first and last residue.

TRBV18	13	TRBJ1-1	ASSPTGGYGTEAF
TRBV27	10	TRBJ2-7	ASSSLSYEQY
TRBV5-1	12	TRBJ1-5	ASSLDPGVEPQH
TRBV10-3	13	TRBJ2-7	AISESTGGRTEQY
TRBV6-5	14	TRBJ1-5	ASSYSWTDSNQPQH
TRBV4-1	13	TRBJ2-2	ASSQPTVYTGELF
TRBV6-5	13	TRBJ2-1	ASSFVGQRRNEQF
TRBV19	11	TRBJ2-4	ASSMTGGNIQY
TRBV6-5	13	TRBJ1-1	ASSYSRGGNTEAF
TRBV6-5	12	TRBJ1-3	ASSYSDRVNTIY
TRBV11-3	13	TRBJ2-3	ASSPGVAETDTQY
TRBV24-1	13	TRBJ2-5	ATSPSGGGGETQY
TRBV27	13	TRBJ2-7	ASRRSGGRAYEQY
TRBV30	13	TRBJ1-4	AWSVGDRGNEKLF
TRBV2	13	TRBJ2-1	ASSDGRGISIEQF
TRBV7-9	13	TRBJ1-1	ASSLERSVPPGIG
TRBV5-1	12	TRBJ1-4	ASSPGTPGEKLF
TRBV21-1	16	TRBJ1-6	ASSIQYGGSLYNSPLH
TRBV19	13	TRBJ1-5	ASRLATLNNQPQH
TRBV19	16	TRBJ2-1	ASSIRDRFFGSYNEQF
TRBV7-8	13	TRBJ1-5	ASSPLSPGNQPQH
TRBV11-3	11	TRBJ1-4	ASSVQPNEKLF
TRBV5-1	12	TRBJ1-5	ASKEGVDNQPQH
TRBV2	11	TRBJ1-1	ASSRKRNTEAF